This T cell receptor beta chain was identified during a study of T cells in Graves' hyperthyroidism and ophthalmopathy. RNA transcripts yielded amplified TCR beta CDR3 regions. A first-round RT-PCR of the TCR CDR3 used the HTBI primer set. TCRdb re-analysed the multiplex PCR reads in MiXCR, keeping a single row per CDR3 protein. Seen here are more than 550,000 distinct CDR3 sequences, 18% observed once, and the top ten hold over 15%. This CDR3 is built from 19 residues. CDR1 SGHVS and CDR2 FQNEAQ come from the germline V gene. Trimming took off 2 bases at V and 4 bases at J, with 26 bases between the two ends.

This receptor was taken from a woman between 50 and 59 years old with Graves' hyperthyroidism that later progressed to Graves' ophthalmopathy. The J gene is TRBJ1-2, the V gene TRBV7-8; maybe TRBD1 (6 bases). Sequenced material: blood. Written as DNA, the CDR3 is TGTGCCAGCAGCTTATTTATTCGTGGTAGCACAGGGCATACCTATGGCTACACCTTC. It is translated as CASSLFIRGSTGHTYGYTF.